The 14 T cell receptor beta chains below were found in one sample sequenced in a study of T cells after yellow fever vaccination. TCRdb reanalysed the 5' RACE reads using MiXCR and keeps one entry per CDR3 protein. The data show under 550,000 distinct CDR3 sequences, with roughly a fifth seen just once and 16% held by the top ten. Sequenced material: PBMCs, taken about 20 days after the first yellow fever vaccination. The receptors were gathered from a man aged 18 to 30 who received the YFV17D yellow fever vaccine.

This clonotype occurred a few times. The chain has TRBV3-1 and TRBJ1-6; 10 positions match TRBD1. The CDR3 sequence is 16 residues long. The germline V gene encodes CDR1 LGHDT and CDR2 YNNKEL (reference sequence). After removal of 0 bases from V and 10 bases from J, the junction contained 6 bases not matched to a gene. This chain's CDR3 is CASSQDRGTGVSPLHF. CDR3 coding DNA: TGTGCCAGCAGCCAAGATAGGGGGACAGGGGTATCACCCCTCCACTTT.

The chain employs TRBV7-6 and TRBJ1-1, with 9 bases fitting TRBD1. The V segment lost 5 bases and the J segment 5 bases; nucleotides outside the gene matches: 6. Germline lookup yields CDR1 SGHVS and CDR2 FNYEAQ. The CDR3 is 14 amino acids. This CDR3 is CASSPTGGWTEAFF. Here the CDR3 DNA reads TGTGCCAGCAGCCCTACAGGGGGCTGGACTGAAGCTTTCTTT.

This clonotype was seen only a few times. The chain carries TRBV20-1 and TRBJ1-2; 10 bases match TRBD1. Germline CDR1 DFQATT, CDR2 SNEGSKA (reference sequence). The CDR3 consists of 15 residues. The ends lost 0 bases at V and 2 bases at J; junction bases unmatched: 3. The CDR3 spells CSARDVGQGNYGYTF. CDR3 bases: TGCAGTGCTAGAGATGTGGGACAGGGGAACTATGGCTACACCTTC.

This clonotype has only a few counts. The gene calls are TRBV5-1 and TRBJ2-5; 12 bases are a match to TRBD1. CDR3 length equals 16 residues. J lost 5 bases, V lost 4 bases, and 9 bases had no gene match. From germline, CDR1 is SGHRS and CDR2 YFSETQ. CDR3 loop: CASSPPGTGGYETQYF. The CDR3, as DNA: TGCGCCAGCAGCCCCCCAGGGACAGGGGGCTACGAGACCCAGTACTTC. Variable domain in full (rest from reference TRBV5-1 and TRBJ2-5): KAGVTQTPRYLIKTRGQQVTLSCSPISGHRSVSWYQQTPGQGLQFLFEYFSETQRNKGNFPGRFSGRQFSNSRSEMNVSTLELGDSALYLCASSPPGTGGYETQYFGPGTRLLVL.

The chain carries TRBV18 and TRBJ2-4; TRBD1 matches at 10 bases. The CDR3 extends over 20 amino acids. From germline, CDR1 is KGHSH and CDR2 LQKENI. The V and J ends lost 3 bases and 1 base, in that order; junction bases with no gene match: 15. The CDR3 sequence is CASSPPFMDRGNPAKNIQYF. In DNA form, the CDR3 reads TGTGCCAGCTCACCGCCCTTTATGGACAGGGGGAATCCTGCCAAAAACATTCAGTACTTC.

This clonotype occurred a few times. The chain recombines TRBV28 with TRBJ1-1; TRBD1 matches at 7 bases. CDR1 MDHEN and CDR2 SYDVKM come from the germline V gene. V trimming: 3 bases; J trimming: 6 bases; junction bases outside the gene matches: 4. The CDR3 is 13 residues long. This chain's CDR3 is CASSFPTGSEAFF. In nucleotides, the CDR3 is TGTGCCAGCAGTTTTCCGACAGGGTCTGAAGCTTTCTTT.

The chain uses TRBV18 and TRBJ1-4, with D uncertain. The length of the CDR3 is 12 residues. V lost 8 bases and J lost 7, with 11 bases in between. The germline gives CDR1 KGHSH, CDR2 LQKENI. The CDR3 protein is CASSPGPEKLFF. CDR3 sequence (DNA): TGTGCCAGCAGCCCCGGGCCTGAAAAACTGTTTTTT.

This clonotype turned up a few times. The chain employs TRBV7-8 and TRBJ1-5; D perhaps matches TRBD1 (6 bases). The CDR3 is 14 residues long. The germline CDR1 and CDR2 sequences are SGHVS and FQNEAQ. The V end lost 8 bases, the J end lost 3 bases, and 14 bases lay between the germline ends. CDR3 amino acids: CASRQASPNQPQHF. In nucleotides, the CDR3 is TGTGCCAGCCGACAGGCGAGCCCCAATCAGCCCCAGCATTTT. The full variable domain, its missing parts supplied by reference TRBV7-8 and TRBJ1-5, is GAGVSQSPRYKVAKRGQDVALRCDPISGHVSLFWYQQALGQGPEFLTYFQNEAQLDKSGLPSDRFFAERPEGSVSTLKIQRTQQEDSAVYLCASRQASPNQPQHFGDGTRLSIL.

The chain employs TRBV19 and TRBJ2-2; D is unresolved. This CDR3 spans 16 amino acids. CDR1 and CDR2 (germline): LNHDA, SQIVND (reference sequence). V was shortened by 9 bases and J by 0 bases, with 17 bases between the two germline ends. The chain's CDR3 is CASSRLHLSNTGELFF. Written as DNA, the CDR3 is TGTGCCAGCTCCAGGCTACACCTCTCGAACACCGGGGAGCTGTTTTTT.

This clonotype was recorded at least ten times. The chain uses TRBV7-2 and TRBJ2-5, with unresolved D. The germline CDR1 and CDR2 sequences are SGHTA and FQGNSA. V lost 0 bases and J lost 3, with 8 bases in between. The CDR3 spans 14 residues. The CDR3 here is CASSLAGVEETQYF. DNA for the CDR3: TGTGCCAGCAGCTTAGCTGGGGTCGAAGAGACCCAGTACTTC. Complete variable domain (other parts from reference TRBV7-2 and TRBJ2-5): GAGVSQSPSNKVTEKGKDVELRCDPISGHTALYWYRQSLGQGLEFLIYFQGNSAPDKSGLPSDRFSAERTGGSVSTLTIQRTQQEDSAVYLCASSLAGVEETQYFGPGTRLLVL.

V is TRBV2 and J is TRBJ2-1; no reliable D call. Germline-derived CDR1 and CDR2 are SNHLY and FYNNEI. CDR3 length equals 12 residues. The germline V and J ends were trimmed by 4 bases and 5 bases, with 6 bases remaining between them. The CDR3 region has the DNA TGTGCCAGCAGTGGTCGAGACAATGAGCAGTTCTTC. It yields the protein CASSGRDNEQFF.

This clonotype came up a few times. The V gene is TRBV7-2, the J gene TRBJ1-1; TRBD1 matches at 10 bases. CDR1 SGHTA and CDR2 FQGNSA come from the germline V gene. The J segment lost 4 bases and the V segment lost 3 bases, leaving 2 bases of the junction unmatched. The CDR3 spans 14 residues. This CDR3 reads CASSLTGGGTEAFF. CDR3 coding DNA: TGTGCCAGCAGCTTGACAGGGGGCGGCACTGAAGCTTTCTTT.

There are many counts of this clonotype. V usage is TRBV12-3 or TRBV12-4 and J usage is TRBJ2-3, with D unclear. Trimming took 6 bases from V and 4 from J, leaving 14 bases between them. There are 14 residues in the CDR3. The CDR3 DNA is TGTGCCAGCAGACCAGTGGGTCTGGCAGATACGCAGTATTTT. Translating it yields CASRPVGLADTQYF.

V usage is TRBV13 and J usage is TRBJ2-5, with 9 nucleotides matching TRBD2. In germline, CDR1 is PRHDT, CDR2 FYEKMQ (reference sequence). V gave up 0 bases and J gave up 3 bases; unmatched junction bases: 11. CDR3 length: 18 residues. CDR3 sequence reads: CASSLGGLRTSVKETQYF. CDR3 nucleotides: TGTGCCAGCAGCTTAGGGGGACTTAGGACTAGCGTCAAAGAGACCCAGTACTTC.